This TCR beta chain is from a study of blood T cell repertoires in COVID-19 (TCRdb year 2020). Regarding the study in general: The collaborator samples originated in the United States, Italy and Spain and spanned the acute and convalescent phases of COVID-19. The prospective study material was composed of cDNA or gDNA derived from T cells, B-cell-depleted T cells, or PBMCs. Subjects who had been exposed to COVID-19, were actively infected with it, or had recovered from it provided the deeply sampled blood TCRbeta repertoires that made up the dataset. The repertoires were released in a freely available public database intended as a resource for research on the immune response to SARS-CoV-2. The samples were drawn from the first 160 participants of the ongoing ImmuneRACE study and from 950 to 1,500 subjects provided by 6 global collaborators. Nearly every sample came with metadata listing a de-identified subject ID, COVID-19 status, age in years and sex. Where HLA class I and class II types were available, the types were taken from metadata supplied by the sample provider, not from assay-based typing. What the study reported, not specific to this receptor: How much clinical and demographic metadata was included differed by source and by participant, and the metadata was provided uncurated.

On this clone: Its antigen remains unidentified. Qualities for individual bases were not recorded, and no much larger clone is one base off.

Germline trimming amounts to 7 bases on V and 3 bases on J, with 13 as the count of junction bases outside the gene matches. Reading the germline V gene gives CDR1 MNHEY and CDR2 SVGEGT. The CDR3 spans 16 residues, from the cysteine through the phenylalanine. CDR3 DNA is the only sequence kept; it has 48 bases, read in frame from the first base. The immunoSEQ Assay, a bias-controlled multiplex PCR, was used to amplify TCRbeta CDR3 regions from genomic DNA. Concerning the study's data processing: The number of nucleated cells in each sample was estimated by amplification of reference gene primers within the assay. To quantify the absolute abundance of each unique TCRbeta CDR3 rearrangement, sequence reads were collapsed and filtered. For each sample, productive Simpson clonality was calculated as the square root of Simpson's diversity index across productive rearrangements. TCRdb mirrors the immuneACCESS table, restricted to in-frame sequences. Some clones are absent from its copies; in checked studies, under half trace to an unresolved V gene, and the reason for the others is unknown. Clone size and the V and J calls come from that table; the DNA yielded D and trimming. In all, the sample holds tens of thousands of clones, and 88% of those were seen once. Under 6% of the sample rests with the top ten.

Collaborating institutions collected whole blood in K2EDTA tubes following their own protocols. Collaborator samples were shipped for TCRbeta analysis as frozen whole blood, isolated PBMCs, or DNA extracted from either sample type. Rearrangement joined TRBV6-2 or TRBV6-3 to TRBJ2-7; 9 central bases correspond to TRBD2. The sequenced material came from peripheral blood. This TCR was sampled from a human donor in a cohort sampled during active COVID-19. This receptor carries the CDR3 CASTPLLAGASYEQYF. The DNA reads as follows: TGTGCCAGCACCCCTTTACTAGCGGGTGCCAGCTACGAGCAGTACTTC.